Presented here are 30 T cell receptor beta chains from one specimen sequenced in a study of T cells expressing NK-cell markers. TCRdb reanalyzed the 5' RACE reads, giving one entry per CDR3 protein sequence and no DNA. This sample's table reports about 380,000 distinct CDR3 sequences. The sample was blood T cells: a sorted CD56 or NKG2C T cell subset, CD4+ or CD8+ T cells, or bulk PBMC T cells (not recorded which). These receptors were taken from a man aged 18 to 69 in good health.

The chain couples TRBV7-9 to TRBJ2-1; the TCRdb call, TRBD2, lacks DNA for checking. This CDR3 has 15 residues. CDR1 SEHNR and CDR2 FQNEAQ come from the germline V gene (reference sequence). CDR3 loop: CASSRQRGASNEQFF.

The genes are TRBV12-3 or TRBV12-4 and TRBJ2-4. The CDR3 length is 16 residues. CDR3 protein: CASSLGIAKAKNIQYF.

The chain carries TRBV20-1 and TRBJ1-2; TCRdb's D call of TRBD1 is untestable without DNA. The length of the CDR3 is 13 residues. Germline CDR1 and CDR2: DFQATT and SNEGSKA (reference sequence). The CDR3 sequence is CSADRDRVYGYTF.

The rearrangement joins TRBV5-1 to TRBJ1-4; TCRdb picks TRBD1, but there is no DNA to check that call. CDR1 is SGHRS, CDR2 YFSETQ, per germline. This CDR3 comprises 16 residues. CDR3 sequence: CASSRNTQGENEKLFF.

The V call is TRBV19, the J call TRBJ2-1; TCRdb's D call, TRBD1, is unchecked because there is no DNA. Germline V CDR1 and CDR2: LNHDA, SQIVND (reference sequence). There are 19 residues in the CDR3. The CDR3 sequence: CASSRWGPGVTPGDNEQFF.

V and J are TRBV6-5 and TRBJ2-1. Germline V gives CDR1 MNHEY, CDR2 SVGAGI. The CDR3 runs to 12 residues. The CDR3 loop is CASRTYRDEQFF.

The J gene is TRBJ1-2, the V gene TRBV12-3 or TRBV12-4. This CDR3 has 12 residues. CDR3 protein: CASSSTSYGYTF.

CDR3 protein: CASRDVGVYGYTF. This chain connects TRBV2 to TRBJ1-2; TCRdb lists TRBD1, though no DNA is available to test this call. Germline CDR1 reads SNHLY; CDR2 reads FYNNEI. The CDR3 length is 13 residues.

The J gene is TRBJ2-3, the V gene TRBV12-3 or TRBV12-4; TCRdb outputs TRBD2, but without DNA this stays unchecked. This CDR3 region has 15 residues. CDR3 residues: CASSLWAGSVDTQYF.

The chain combines TRBV12-3 or TRBV12-4 with TRBJ2-3; the D call of TRBD1 rests on TCRdb alone, since no DNA is present to check it. CDR3 length equals 15 residues. The CDR3: CASSARPPSQDTQYF.

J is TRBJ2-5 and V is TRBV24-1. The CDR3 runs 14 residues. Germline V CDR1 and CDR2: KGHDR, SFDVKD. CDR3 region: CATSDPDLSQTQYF.

The V gene is TRBV7-8, the J gene TRBJ2-1; the TRBD1 assignment by TCRdb is unverifiable without DNA. The CDR3 extends over 14 amino acids. The V gene's germline CDR1 is SGHVS and CDR2 FQNEAQ. The CDR3 loop reads CASSFFRQGDEQFF.

The V and J genes are TRBV12-3 or TRBV12-4 and TRBJ2-7; the TCRdb D gene call, TRBD2, has no DNA to confirm it. This CDR3 has 14 residues. This CDR3 is CASSHTRLAREQYF.

This rearrangement joins TRBV6-1 to TRBJ2-7. The CDR3 loop spans 17 amino acids. Per germline, CDR1 MNHNS and CDR2 SASEGT. This chain's CDR3 is CASGETHKAVVVYEQYF.

The chain uses TRBV7-8 and TRBJ2-3; TCRdb designates TRBD1, a call that cannot be tested without DNA. This CDR3 is built from 17 residues. Germline CDR1 SGHVS, CDR2 FQNEAQ. The CDR3 spells CASSLEGTGISTDTQYF.

This rearrangement joins TRBV15 to TRBJ2-7; TCRdb proposes TRBD2, but this gene call is untestable without DNA. The CDR3 sequence is 16 residues long. The germline gives CDR1 LNHNV, CDR2 YYDKDF (reference sequence). The CDR3 sequence: CATSRDLAGGNFEQYF.

The V call is TRBV14, the J call TRBJ2-5; TCRdb picks TRBD2, but there is no DNA to check that call. This CDR3 spans 18 amino acids. Germline V gives CDR1 SGHDN, CDR2 FVKESK. CDR3: CASSPLGLAGGVWETQYF.

The chain combines TRBV9 with TRBJ2-6; TCRdb's assignment of TRBD1 cannot be checked, as there is no DNA. Germline V lookup: CDR1 SGDLS, CDR2 YYNGEE. The CDR3 has 19 amino acids. Here the CDR3 reads CASSARTGTGDSGANVLTF. The variable domain in full, completed from reference TRBV9 and TRBJ2-6, reads DSGVTQTPKHLITATGQRVTLRCSPRSGDLSVYWYQQSLDQGLQFLIQYYNGEERAKGNILERFSAQQFPDLHSELNLSSLELGDSALYFCASSARTGTGDSGANVLTFGAGSRLTVL.

The chain couples TRBV6-5 to TRBJ2-7; TCRdb designates TRBD1, a call that cannot be tested without DNA. The germline CDR1 and CDR2 sequences are MNHEY and SVGAGI. This CDR3 comprises 14 residues. The CDR3 region is CASSYQKGHYEQYF.

V gene TRBV6-1 combines with J gene TRBJ2-5. In germline, CDR1 is MNHNS, CDR2 SASEGT. The CDR3 spans 16 residues. The CDR3 region is CASSQESDAGQETQYF.

V usage is TRBV15 and J usage is TRBJ1-6; TCRdb proposes TRBD1, but this gene call is untestable without DNA. Germline CDR1 and CDR2: LNHNV and YYDKDF (reference sequence). This CDR3 is 13 amino acids long. The CDR3 loop reads CATSRVGDSPLHF.

The chain employs TRBV20-1 and TRBJ2-4; TCRdb designates TRBD1, a call that cannot be tested without DNA. This CDR3 has 14 residues. Looked up from germline, CDR1 is DFQATT and CDR2 is SNEGSKA (reference sequence). CDR3 amino acids: CSARAHRGSHIQYF.

This rearrangement joins TRBV2 to TRBJ1-1; TCRdb calls TRBD1, which cannot be checked without DNA. The CDR3 is 13 residues long. The germline V gene has CDR1 SNHLY and CDR2 FYNNEI. The CDR3 loop is CASRETGLAEAFF.

V and J are TRBV4-1 and TRBJ2-5; TCRdb's assignment of TRBD2 cannot be checked, as there is no DNA. This CDR3 is 15 amino acids long. Germline loops: CDR1 MGHRA, CDR2 YSYEKL. The CDR3 reads CASSRWAGGRETQYF.

The chain combines TRBV12-3 or TRBV12-4 with TRBJ2-7; TCRdb outputs TRBD1, but without DNA this stays unchecked. The CDR3 runs 14 residues. CDR3 sequence: CASSSRTGNTEQYF.

V is TRBV15 and J is TRBJ2-3; the TCRdb call, TRBD1, lacks DNA for checking. The germline gives CDR1 LNHNV, CDR2 YYDKDF (reference sequence). The CDR3 sequence is 16 residues long. CDR3 residues: CATSRRGGGTTDTQYF.

This rearrangement joins TRBV24-1 to TRBJ2-3; TCRdb's D call, TRBD1, is unchecked because there is no DNA. The germline gives CDR1 KGHDR, CDR2 SFDVKD. The CDR3 runs to 13 residues. CDR3 sequence reads: CATSDLQRGTQYF.

The genes are TRBV6-1 and TRBJ2-5. Germline V lookup: CDR1 MNHNS, CDR2 SASEGT. This CDR3 is built from 18 residues. CDR3: CASSPYSGKSLGQETQYF.

The J gene is TRBJ2-6, the V gene TRBV4-1; as DNA is missing, the TRBD1 call by TCRdb cannot be tested. Germline lookup yields CDR1 MGHRA and CDR2 YSYEKL. This CDR3 region has 17 residues. The CDR3 loop reads CASSQGGTLSGANVLTF.

J is TRBJ1-3 and V is TRBV2. CDR3 length equals 14 residues. Looked up from germline, CDR1 is SNHLY and CDR2 is FYNNEI. CDR3 residues: CASSVGPPGNTIYF.